This T cell receptor beta chain was sequenced during a study of T cells after yellow fever vaccination. V shed 3 bases and J 7 bases; nucleotides not matched to a gene: 7. In germline, CDR1 is SGHRS, CDR2 YFSETQ. This CDR3 is 15 amino acids long. TCRdb called the 5' RACE reads again in MiXCR, with one record for every CDR3 protein. The sample consists of approximately 300,000 distinct CDR3 sequences, 9.5% to 12% of them appearing once. This clonotype was counted many times. The sequence came from a man aged 18 to 29 who received the YFV17D yellow fever vaccine. The sample consisted of CD4+ T cells sorted from PBMCs, taken 45 days after the yellow fever booster vaccination. The chain is built from TRBV5-1 and TRBJ2-2, with 9 bases matching TRBD1. The CDR3 region has the DNA TGCGCCAGCAGCTCCGGGACAGGGAGGATCGGGGAGCTGTTTTTT. It translates to CASSSGTGRIGELFF.